This record covers a single T cell receptor beta chain. CDR3 length equals 15 residues. Germline loops: CDR1 MNHEY, CDR2 SVGAGI. Losses at the gene ends were 6 bases for V and 1 base for J; bases not matched to a gene: 7. This sample was included in a study of cytomegalovirus exposure and HLA in healthy donors. This PCR relied on a set of 60 Vbeta primers and 13 Jbeta primers. Clones were sequenced by immunoSEQ multiplex PCR, and TCRdb holds only the in-frame ones, with some missing. The table shows 150,000 to 200,000 clones, with over 70% occurring only once. The sample consisted of PBMCs. This clonotype originated in a boy under 10 years old in good health and CMV-seronegative. The chain uses TRBV6-5 and TRBJ1-2; TRBD1 matches 8 bases. This CDR3 is CASSYGQGFNYGYTF. Written as DNA, the CDR3 is TGTGCCAGCAGCTACGGACAGGGATTTAACTATGGCTACACCTTC.